This T cell receptor (beta chain) is from a study of shared clonotypes between healthy human individuals. Several immunoSEQ 96-well plates shared each subset's DNA, each plate a replicate. Assay used: immunoSEQ multiplex PCR; TCRdb lists only in-frame clones, some missing. The sample contains some 1,600,000 clones, 95% to 99% of which appear only once. This CDR3 region has 16 residues. V was pared by 0 bases and J by 4 bases, with 16 bases between. Germline CDR1 and CDR2: MGHRA and YSYEKL. The sample consisted of naive CD4+ T cells sorted from blood. Subset denoted: CD45RA+ positively selected. This chain joins TRBV4-1 and TRBJ2-7; D tentatively reads TRBD1 or TRBD2 (7 bases each). This clonotype originated in a man between 25 and 39 years old in good health. The CDR3 DNA is TGCGCCAGCAGCCAAGATGATGCCAGGGGGGGATACGAGCAGTACTTC. Protein: CASSQDDARGGYEQYF.